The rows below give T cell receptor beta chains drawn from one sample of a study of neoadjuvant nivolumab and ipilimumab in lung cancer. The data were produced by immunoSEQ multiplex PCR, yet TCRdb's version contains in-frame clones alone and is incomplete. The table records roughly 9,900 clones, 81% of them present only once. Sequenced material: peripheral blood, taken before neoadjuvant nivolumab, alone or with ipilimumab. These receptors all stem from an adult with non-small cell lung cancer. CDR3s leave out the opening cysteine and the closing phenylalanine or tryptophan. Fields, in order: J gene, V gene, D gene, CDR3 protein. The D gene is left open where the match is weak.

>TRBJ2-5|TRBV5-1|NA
ASSLASGGSETQY
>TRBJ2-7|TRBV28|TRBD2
ASSLYRDYQQY
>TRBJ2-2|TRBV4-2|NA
ASSQDNVLGKTGELF
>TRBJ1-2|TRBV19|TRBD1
ASGDRARGYT
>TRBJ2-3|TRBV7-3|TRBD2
ASSRWGLQDTQY
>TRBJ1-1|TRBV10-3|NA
AISFDRNTEAF
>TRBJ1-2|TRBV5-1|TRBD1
ASSLAVGQGNYGYT
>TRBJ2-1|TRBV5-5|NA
ASTDTGTYNEQF
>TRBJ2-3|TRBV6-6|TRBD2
ASRTSGFVTDTQY
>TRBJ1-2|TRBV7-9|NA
ASSLGSRGYT
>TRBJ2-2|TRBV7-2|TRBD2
ASSLLAGGPRGTGELF
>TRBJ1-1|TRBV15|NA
ATSRTGVAEAF
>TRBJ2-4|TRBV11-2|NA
ASSSGGSKNIQY